Detailed here is one T cell receptor beta chain. The antigen is unknown. These data are taken from a study of cytomegalovirus exposure and HLA in healthy donors. Whole-study results and caveats: Most likely, a cluster of highly shared sequence variants arose as a sequencing artifact. With later analysis, a missense DCLRE1C variant became linked to TCR beta V- and J-gene trimming. In a later analysis, several top co-occurrence clusters appeared linked to parvovirus B19, influenza, CMV and Epstein-Barr virus.

PCR employed 60 Vbeta and 13 Jbeta primers. Per the original methods: Later work found around 72 million unique TCR beta chains, with some 11 million shared. TCRdb's table, derived via immunoSEQ multiplex PCR, lists solely in-frame clones and lacks some. Clonal size and the V and J genes are those of that table, whereas D and trimming came from the DNA. Of over 200,000 clones in the sample, 75% to 80% were seen once. The CDR3 length is 14 residues. Looked up from germline, CDR1 is MNHEY and CDR2 is SVGAGI. J was trimmed by 11 bases and V by 6 bases; bases with no gene match: 13. Material for sequencing was PBMCs. The TCR comes from a male donor in good health and CMV-seronegative. The chain has TRBV6-5 and TRBJ2-5, with 9 bases lining up with TRBD1. The CDR3 loop reads CASRKGTGSWEQYF. CDR3 DNA: TGTGCCAGCAGGAAAGGGACAGGGTCTTGGGAGCAGTACTTC.